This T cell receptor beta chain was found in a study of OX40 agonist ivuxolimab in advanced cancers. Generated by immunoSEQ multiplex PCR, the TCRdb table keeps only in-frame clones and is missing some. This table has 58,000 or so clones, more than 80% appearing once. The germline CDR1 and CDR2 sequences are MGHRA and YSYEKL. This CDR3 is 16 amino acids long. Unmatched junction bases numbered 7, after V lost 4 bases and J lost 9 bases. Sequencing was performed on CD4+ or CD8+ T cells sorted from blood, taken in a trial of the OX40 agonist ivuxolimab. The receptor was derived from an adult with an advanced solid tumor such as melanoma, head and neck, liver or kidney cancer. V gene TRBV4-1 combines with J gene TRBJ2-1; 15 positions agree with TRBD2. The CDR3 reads CASSPRTSGRGGEQFF. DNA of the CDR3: TGCGCCAGCAGCCCTCGGACTAGCGGGAGGGGAGGTGAGCAGTTCTTC.